Following are 13 T cell receptor beta chains from one sample sequenced in a study of blood T cell repertoires in COVID-19. Profiling relied on immunoSEQ multiplex PCR, and the TCRdb table lists in-frame clones only, not all of them. The sample consists of about 250,000 clones, roughly 80% of them appearing once. What was sequenced was peripheral blood. The source of these receptors is a woman in her 70s with acute or convalescent COVID-19.

The rearrangement links TRBV18 to TRBJ2-1; 13 bases are a match to TRBD2. The V segment lost 5 bases and the J segment 7 bases; nucleotides outside the gene matches: 5. The CDR3 has 15 residues. Germline V gene lookup returns CDR1 KGHSH and CDR2 LQKENI. The CDR3, as DNA: TGTGCCAGCTCATTGACTAGCGGGGGGAAAAATGAGCAGTTCTTC. It codes for CASSLTSGGKNEQFF. The entire variable domain, with the rest obtained from reference TRBV18 and TRBJ2-1, is as follows: NAGVMQNPRHLVRRRGQEARLRCSPMKGHSHVYWYRQLPEEGLKFMVYLQKENIIDESGMPKERFSAEFPKEGPSILRIQQVVRGDSAAYFCASSLTSGGKNEQFFGPGTRLTVL.

The V and J genes are TRBV5-1 and TRBJ1-6, with no clear D. This CDR3 is built from 13 residues. Trimming took off 2 bases at V and 8 bases at J, with 8 bases between the two ends. Germline V gene data show CDR1 as SGHRS and CDR2 as YFSETQ. CDR3 in amino acids: CASSFLPDSPLHF. In DNA form, the CDR3 reads TGCGCCAGCAGCTTTCTTCCGGATTCACCCCTCCACTTT.

This rearrangement joins TRBV25-1 to TRBJ2-2; TRBD1 might be the D (6 bases). The CDR3 loop spans 14 amino acids. Trimming cost V 7 bases and J 4 bases, with 13 bases left between them. CDR1 and CDR2 from the germline V gene are MGHDK and SYGVNS. The CDR3 loop is CASTLTGITGELFF. CDR3 bases: TGTGCCAGCACCCTTACAGGGATCACCGGGGAGCTGTTTTTT.

V gene TRBV3-1 (or the pseudogene TRBV3-2) combines with J gene TRBJ1-3; 10 bases are a match to TRBD1. Unmatched junction bases numbered 15, after V lost 6 bases and J lost 4 bases. This CDR3 has 18 amino acids. Germline values: CDR1 LGHDT, CDR2 YNNKEL (reference sequence). The CDR3 bases are TGTGCCAGCAGAGATGCCGGGACAGGGGTTCGAAAGGGAAACACCATATATTTT. Translating it yields CASRDAGTGVRKGNTIYF.

V is TRBV7-9 and J is TRBJ1-3; D is unclear. CDR3 length: 15 residues. Trimming stripped 10 bases from V and 0 bases from J, with 16 bases between. Germline V gene data show CDR1 as SEHNR and CDR2 as FQNEAQ (reference sequence). The CDR3 region is CAIKPQANSGNTIYF. The CDR3, as DNA: TGTGCCATCAAACCGCAGGCAAACTCTGGAAACACCATATATTTT.

CDR3: CASRPGTGANVLTF. The CDR3 coding sequence is TGTGCCAGCCGCCCCGGGACAGGGGCCAACGTCCTGACTTTC. The gene calls are TRBV19 and TRBJ2-6; TRBD1 is a possible D gene (6 bases). This CDR3 is built from 14 residues. With 9 bases removed from V and 4 bases from J, the gap between germline ends came to 13 bases. Germline V gene lookup returns CDR1 LNHDA and CDR2 SQIVND (reference sequence).

The gene calls are TRBV12-3 or TRBV12-4 and TRBJ1-1; D ambiguous. V gave up 5 bases and J gave up 0 bases, with 7 bases separating them. The CDR3 sequence is 13 residues long. The chain's CDR3 is CASSVQVNTEAFF. For the CDR3, the DNA is TGTGCCAGCAGTGTTCAGGTGAACACTGAAGCTTTCTTT.

The chain joins TRBV19 to TRBJ1-4, with D unclear. Per the germline V gene, CDR1 is LNHDA and CDR2 is SQIVND (reference sequence). The CDR3 contains 14 residues. Trimming removed 10 bases from V and 5 bases from J, with 17 bases in between. CDR3 sequence reads: CANPRILMNEKLFF. The CDR3 region has the DNA TGTGCCAATCCCAGGATCCTTATGAATGAAAAACTGTTTTTT.

This clone was recorded once. V and J are TRBV27 and TRBJ2-5; D gene uncertain. Germline values: CDR1 MNHEY, CDR2 SMNVEV (reference sequence). The V end was cut by 7 bases, the J end by 5 bases, with 8 bases between. This CDR3 has 11 residues. The CDR3 loop reads CASTSRETQYF. The CDR3 bases are TGTGCCAGCACCTCGCGGGAGACCCAGTACTTC.

V is TRBV2 and J is TRBJ1-4; TRBD1 might be the D (6 bases). The V end lost 2 bases, the J end lost 2 bases, and 12 bases lay between the germline ends. CDR3 length equals 16 residues. CDR1 is SNHLY and CDR2 is FYNNEI in the germline V gene. The CDR3 region is CASSEWGGGTNEKLFF. The DNA of the CDR3 is TGTGCCAGCAGTGAATGGGGAGGGGGGACTAATGAAAAACTGTTTTTT.

The V and J genes are TRBV5-1 and TRBJ1-4; TRBD1 is a possible D gene (6 bases). Germline values: CDR1 SGHRS, CDR2 YFSETQ. This CDR3 has 14 amino acids. Trimming shortened V by 1 base and J by 5 bases, and 9 bases separated the two germline ends. CDR3 in DNA: TGCGCCAGCAGCTTGCAACAGGGAAATGAAAAACTGTTTTTT. It encodes CASSLQQGNEKLFF.

CDR3 residues: CASSQSIEKLFF. CDR3 nucleotides: TGCGCCAGCAGCCAATCAATTGAAAAACTGTTTTTT. The chain carries TRBV4-1 and TRBJ1-4; D gene ambiguous. CDR1 and CDR2 (germline): MGHRA, YSYEKL. The V end lost 2 bases, the J end lost 7 bases, and 5 bases lay between the germline ends. This CDR3 has 12 amino acids.

The chain employs TRBV27 and TRBJ1-2, with TRBD1 as a possible D gene (6 bases). Looked up from germline, CDR1 is MNHEY and CDR2 is SMNVEV (reference sequence). Trimming shortened V by 6 bases and J by 4 bases, and 9 bases separated the two germline ends. CDR3 length equals 12 residues. CDR3 amino acids: CASSRGSYGYTF. The CDR3 DNA reads TGTGCCAGCAGCAGGGGATCCTATGGCTACACCTTC.